These 23 T cell receptor beta chains originate from one sample sequenced in a study of T cell responses to AZD1222 COVID-19 vaccine. Assay used: immunoSEQ multiplex PCR; TCRdb lists only in-frame clones, some missing. The sample yields 100,000 to 120,000 clones, roughly 92% seen once. Material: peripheral blood, obtained on day 0 of AZD1222 vaccination. The receptors were sampled from an adult in good health.

The rearrangement uses TRBV4-1 and TRBJ1-4, with 9 bases identical to TRBD1. CDR1 is MGHRA and CDR2 is YSYEKL in the germline V gene. This CDR3 has 15 residues. The trim removed 4 bases at V and 10 bases at J, leaving 10 bases unmatched. This CDR3 reads CASSLGGTGLLKLFF. CDR3 nucleotide sequence: TGCGCCAGCAGCCTCGGAGGGACAGGGCTTTTAAAACTGTTTTTT.

V usage is TRBV6-5 and J usage is TRBJ1-1; TRBD1 is a possible D gene (5 bases). The V gene lost 7 bases and the J gene lost 3 bases, with 18 bases spanning the gap. The CDR3 has 15 residues. The V gene's germline CDR1 is MNHEY and CDR2 SVGAGI. The CDR3 protein is CASIQAGSGYTEAFF. In nucleotides, the CDR3 is TGTGCCAGCATTCAGGCAGGGTCGGGGTACACTGAAGCTTTCTTT.

The genes are TRBV18 and TRBJ2-7; 7 positions agree with TRBD1. The CDR3 totals 14 residues. The germline CDR1 and CDR2 sequences are KGHSH and LQKENI. Trimming took 5 bases from V and 0 from J; bases not matched to a gene: 4. For the CDR3, the DNA is TGTGCCAGCTCAAGCAGGGGGACCTCCTACGAGCAGTACTTC. Its protein product is CASSSRGTSYEQYF.

The chain is built from TRBV5-4 and TRBJ1-1, with a tentative D call TRBD1 (5 bases). The CDR3 covers 13 residues. Germline V gene data show CDR1 as SGHNT and CDR2 as YYREEE (reference sequence). V lost 4 bases to trimming and J lost 2 bases, with 9 bases between them. The CDR3 region is CASSGDPNTEAFF. CDR3 in DNA: TGTGCCAGCAGCGGGGACCCCAACACTGAAGCTTTCTTT.

This chain uses TRBV27 with TRBJ2-2; TRBD1 matches 8 bases. J was trimmed by 1 base and V by 7 bases; bases with no gene match: 2. This CDR3 has 14 amino acids. Germline assignment: CDR1 MNHEY and CDR2 SMNVEV (reference sequence). Here the CDR3 DNA reads TGTGCCAGCAAGGACAGGGTGAACACCGGGGAGCTGTTTTTT. Amino acid sequence: CASKDRVNTGELFF.

The gene calls are TRBV28 and TRBJ1-5; no clear D. Germline V gene sequence: CDR1 MDHEN, CDR2 SYDVKM. The V gene lost 4 bases and the J gene lost 0 bases, with 7 bases spanning the gap. This CDR3 region has 14 residues. DNA of the CDR3: TGTGCCAGCAGTTCATATCATAGCAATCAGCCCCAGCATTTT. Residues: CASSSYHSNQPQHF.

The V gene is TRBV7-9, the J gene TRBJ1-6; TRBD1 matches at 8 bases. The junction had 1 base not matched to a gene; V was cut back by 4 bases and J by 5 bases. The germline V gene encodes CDR1 SEHNR and CDR2 FQNEAQ (reference sequence). The CDR3 length is 14 residues. The CDR3 spells CASSSTGDNSPLHF. The CDR3 DNA reads TGTGCCAGCAGCTCGACAGGGGATAATTCACCCCTCCACTTT.

The CDR3 sequence: CASSFRALYGYTF. DNA of the CDR3: TGTGCCAGCAGTTTTCGGGCCCTCTATGGCTACACCTTC. This chain joins TRBV12-3 or TRBV12-4 and TRBJ1-2; D not resolved. This CDR3 spans 13 amino acids. V was cut by 3 bases and J by 4 bases, with 9 bases left in between.

This rearrangement joins TRBV7-2 to TRBJ1-1; D remains unclear. The CDR3 is 16 residues long. V lost 1 base and J lost 0, with 12 bases in between. The germline V gene has CDR1 SGHTA and CDR2 FQGNSA. CDR3 DNA sequence: TGTGCCAGCAGCTTAGGGTCACAGTTGATGAACACTGAAGCTTTCTTT. It yields the protein CASSLGSQLMNTEAFF.

The chain couples TRBV2 to TRBJ1-5, with D perhaps TRBD1 (6 bases). Germline CDR1 is SNHLY and CDR2 is FYNNEI. The CDR3 loop spans 17 amino acids. The germline V and J ends were trimmed by 3 bases and 3 bases, with 18 bases remaining between them. The CDR3 DNA is TGTGCCAGCAGTGAGGCCCCTTTGACAGGCGCCAATCAGCCCCAGCATTTT. Its translation is CASSEAPLTGANQPQHF.

This chain uses TRBV6-5 with TRBJ2-7, with 7 bases identical to TRBD2. The CDR3 extends over 14 amino acids. From germline, CDR1 is MNHEY and CDR2 SVGAGI. The ends lost 5 bases at V and 3 bases at J; junction bases unmatched: 7. For the CDR3, the DNA is TGTGCCAGCAGTCCAAGCGGGGATTACTACGAGCAGTACTTC. The encoded protein is CASSPSGDYYEQYF.

V usage is TRBV3-1 (or the pseudogene TRBV3-2) and J usage is TRBJ1-1, with D maybe TRBD1 (5 bases). Germline V gene sequence: CDR1 LGHDT, CDR2 YNNKEL (reference sequence). The V end was cut by 0 bases, the J end by 4 bases, with 6 bases between. The CDR3 is 13 amino acids. CDR3 DNA: TGTGCCAGCAGCCAAGACAGGGCCACTGAAGCTTTCTTT. This encodes CASSQDRATEAFF.

This chain connects TRBV2 to TRBJ2-7, with D perhaps TRBD2 (5 bases). The CDR3 consists of 15 residues. The germline V gene encodes CDR1 SNHLY and CDR2 FYNNEI. The V gene lost 10 bases and the J gene lost 2 bases, with 21 bases spanning the gap. For the CDR3, the DNA is TGTGCCACCAAAGGAGGTTCTTTGAACCCCTACGAGCAGTACTTC. Its translation: CATKGGSLNPYEQYF.

The chain carries TRBV28 and TRBJ1-2; no clear D gene. Germline CDR1 MDHEN, CDR2 SYDVKM. The CDR3 is 14 residues long. V was trimmed by 3 bases and J by 2 bases, leaving 10 bases between them. CDR3 in amino acids: CASSFPRQNYGYTF. In nucleotides, the CDR3 is TGTGCCAGCAGTTTCCCCCGGCAGAACTATGGCTACACCTTC.

The chain links TRBV4-1 to TRBJ2-7; the D is unclear. The CDR3 spans 15 residues. CDR1 MGHRA and CDR2 YSYEKL come from the germline V gene. Between the trimmed V and J ends, which lost 0 bases and 3 bases, there was a span of 12 bases. CDR3 coding DNA: TGCGCCAGCAGCCAAGATCAAAGGATTTACTACGAGCAGTACTTC. Amino acids: CASSQDQRIYYEQYF.

The J gene is TRBJ1-1, the V gene TRBV2, with 7 bases that match TRBD1. The junction had 2 bases not matched to a gene; V was cut back by 6 bases and J by 4 bases. Germline V CDR1 and CDR2: SNHLY, FYNNEI. CDR3 size: 12 residues. Here the CDR3 reads CASRNRGTEAFF. The DNA of the CDR3 is TGTGCCAGCAGAAACAGGGGCACTGAAGCTTTCTTT.

The chain combines TRBV3-1 (or the pseudogene TRBV3-2) with TRBJ1-3, with D perhaps matching TRBD1 (5 bases). The CDR3 is 15 residues long. V dropped 4 bases and J dropped 0 bases, with 10 bases sitting between them. Germline values: CDR1 LGHDT, CDR2 YNNKEL (reference sequence). The CDR3 DNA sequence: TGTGCCAGCAGCCTCTACAGGTCCTCTGGAAACACCATATATTTT. Its protein product is CASSLYRSSGNTIYF.

This clone was picked up one time. The genes are TRBV11-3 and TRBJ2-7; D may be TRBD1 (6 bases). The CDR3 consists of 13 residues. CDR1 is SGHNT, CDR2 YENEEA, per germline. Trimming pared 2 bases from V and 3 bases from J, leaving 8 bases between. The CDR3 is CASSLPGDYEQYF. DNA of the CDR3: TGTGCCAGCAGCTTACCAGGGGACTACGAGCAGTACTTC.

This rearrangement joins TRBV6-5 to TRBJ1-5; tentatively, D is TRBD1 (5 bases). CDR1 and CDR2 from the germline V gene are MNHEY and SVGAGI. The V gene lost 5 bases and the J gene lost 2 bases, with 13 bases spanning the gap. The CDR3 runs 15 residues. The CDR3 protein is CASSHQWGGNQPQHF. In nucleotides, the CDR3 is TGTGCCAGCAGTCATCAGTGGGGGGGCAATCAGCCCCAGCATTTT.

The chain is built from TRBV6-5 and TRBJ1-2; D uncertain. The CDR3 is 13 amino acids. Trimming took off 6 bases at V and 1 base at J, with 9 bases between the two ends. Germline CDR1 is MNHEY and CDR2 is SVGAGI. DNA for the CDR3: TGTGCCAGCAGCCTTGACGTTAACTATGGCTACACCTTC. Its translation is CASSLDVNYGYTF.

Points on this clone: The germline gene is not matched at one end of the junction; a read error may be the cause. The chain uses TRBV30 and TRBJ2-7; 11 bases map to TRBD1. CDR1 GTSNPN and CDR2 SVGIG come from the germline V gene (reference sequence). The CDR3 totals 12 residues. CDR3: CAWSDWDRGTSF. In nucleotides, the CDR3 is TGTGCCTGGAGTGACTGGGACAGGGGGACTTCATTC.

This rearrangement joins TRBV6-1 to TRBJ2-7, with TRBD2 identical over 9 bases. Looked up from germline, CDR1 is MNHNS and CDR2 is SASEGT. The CDR3 is 15 residues long. Germline trimming cut 0 bases from V and 4 bases from J; bases unmatched to any gene: 4. CDR3 region: CASSEARSGGYEQYF. The DNA for the CDR3 is TGTGCCAGCAGTGAAGCGCGGAGCGGGGGGTACGAGCAGTACTTC.

The chain joins TRBV19 to TRBJ1-1, with D possibly being TRBD1 (5 bases). Germline lookup yields CDR1 LNHDA and CDR2 SQIVND (reference sequence). V dropped 7 bases and J dropped 4 bases, with 16 bases sitting between them. The CDR3 spans 14 residues. CDR3 nucleotides: TGTGCCAGTATCTACTCAGGGCCGGGCACTGAAGCTTTCTTT. Amino acids: CASIYSGPGTEAFF. The full variable domain, in which reference TRBV19 and TRBJ1-1 provide the parts outside the CDR3, is DGGITQSPKYLFRKEGQNVTLSCEQNLNHDAMYWYRQDPGQGLRLIYYSQIVNDFQKGDIAEGYSVSREKKESFPLTVTSAQKNPTAFYLCASIYSGPGTEAFFGQGTRLTVV.